Listed here are 23 T cell receptor beta chains from one sample, sequenced in a study of blood T cell repertoires in COVID-19. Using immunoSEQ multiplex PCR, the repertoire was profiled, and TCRdb retains in-frame clones only, with some absent. This sample has approximately 140,000 clones, with 80% to 90% found just once. What was sequenced was peripheral blood. These receptors all stem from an older woman with COVID-19, enrolled during active disease.

The rearrangement links TRBV4-3 to TRBJ1-2; the D gene is possibly TRBD1 (6 bases). Germline V lookup: CDR1 LGHNA, CDR2 YSLEER. The ends were cut back, 1 base at V and 4 bases at J, with 16 bases in the middle. The CDR3 length is 16 residues. The DNA of the CDR3 is TGCGCCAGCAGCCAAGCGCCGCAGGGAGGGGGCTATGGCTACACCTTC. Its protein is CASSQAPQGGGYGYTF.

The count of this clone is one. This chain uses TRBV3-1 (or the pseudogene TRBV3-2) with TRBJ1-1, with a tentative D call TRBD1 (5 bases). The CDR3 covers 18 residues. Trimming took off 4 bases at V and 4 bases at J, with 25 bases between the two ends. CDR1 and CDR2 (germline): LGHDT, YNNKEL (reference sequence). The chain's CDR3 is CASSPHGGSLLSVTEAFF. CDR3 sequence (DNA): TGTGCCAGCAGCCCGCACGGGGGGAGCCTGCTGAGTGTCACTGAAGCTTTCTTT.

The CDR3 loop is CASSQGVAGGIYEQYF. CDR3 in DNA: TGCGCCAGCAGCCAAGGGGTAGCGGGAGGTATCTACGAGCAGTACTTC. The genes are TRBV4-3 and TRBJ2-7; the match to TRBD2 covers 10 bases. V was clipped by 1 base and J by 3 bases; unmatched bases: 6. This CDR3 has 16 amino acids. CDR1 is LGHNA and CDR2 is YSLEER in the germline V gene.

This clone was detected once. The chain employs TRBV3-1 (or the pseudogene TRBV3-2) and TRBJ1-1; no clear D gene. Germline loops: CDR1 LGHDT, CDR2 YNNKEL (reference sequence). Trimming stripped 2 bases from V and 0 bases from J, with 4 bases between. This CDR3 is built from 13 residues. The CDR3 DNA is TGTGCCAGCAGCCAACCCTTGAACACTGAAGCTTTCTTT. The encoded protein is CASSQPLNTEAFF.

The sample holds one count of this clone. The chain links TRBV6-5 to TRBJ2-2, with 9 positions matching TRBD1. Trimming cost V 7 bases and J 7 bases; bases outside gene matches: 7. Germline CDR1 MNHEY, CDR2 SVGAGI. This CDR3 region has 14 residues. The DNA for the CDR3 is TGTGCCAGCATCCCGGGACAGGGATTCGGGGAGCTGTTTTTT. Protein: CASIPGQGFGELFF.

The CDR3 sequence: CASSTYSWLGREDTEAFF. CDR3 nucleotide sequence: TGTGCCAGCAGCACCTACTCATGGCTGGGGCGGGAGGACACTGAAGCTTTCTTT. The gene calls are TRBV5-5 and TRBJ1-1; D is perhaps TRBD1 (5 bases). Trimming cost V 4 bases and J 3 bases, with 25 bases left between them. The CDR3 is made up of 18 amino acids. The germline gives CDR1 SGHKS, CDR2 YYEKEE (reference sequence).

This chain connects TRBV11-2 to TRBJ1-2, with 7 bases fitting TRBD1. CDR1 SGHAT and CDR2 FQNNGV come from the germline V gene. The J segment lost 0 bases and the V segment lost 0 bases, leaving 7 bases of the junction unmatched. There are 17 residues in the CDR3. CDR3 residues: CASSLDLTGASNYGYTF. The CDR3 region has the DNA TGTGCCAGCAGCTTAGATCTAACAGGGGCTTCTAACTATGGCTACACCTTC.

The V call is TRBV27, the J call TRBJ1-6; D unclear. CDR1 is MNHEY and CDR2 is SMNVEV in the germline V gene (reference sequence). This CDR3 comprises 14 residues. The V and J ends lost 5 bases and 7 bases respectively, with 12 bases between them. The CDR3 region has the DNA TGTGCCAGCAGTACCGCAGGTGTCAATTCACCCCTCCACTTT. It specifies CASSTAGVNSPLHF.

The rearrangement uses TRBV20-1 and TRBJ2-1, with 14 positions matching TRBD2. This CDR3 has 15 amino acids. Losses at the gene ends were 3 bases for V and 7 bases for J; bases not matched to a gene: 5. Germline assignment: CDR1 DFQATT and CDR2 SNEGSKA (reference sequence). The CDR3 DNA sequence: TGCAGTGCTAGTTCCGGGACTAGCGGGGGAAATGAGCAGTTCTTC. The encoded protein is CSASSGTSGGNEQFF.

V is TRBV12-3 or TRBV12-4 and J is TRBJ2-7; D possibly corresponds to TRBD1 (5 bases). Trimming stripped 2 bases from V and 6 bases from J, with 11 bases between. The CDR3 length is 13 residues. This CDR3 reads CASSLSQDGEQYF. In DNA form, the CDR3 reads TGTGCCAGCAGTTTATCACAGGACGGCGAGCAGTACTTC.

The chain links TRBV4-2 to TRBJ2-3, with 10 bases lining up with TRBD2. V dropped 4 bases and J dropped 3; count of bases not matched to a gene: 4. The CDR3 runs 15 residues. Germline CDR1 LGHNA, CDR2 YNFKEQ. CDR3 region: CASSPSGGATDTQYF. The DNA of the CDR3 is TGTGCCAGCAGCCCCAGCGGGGGGGCAACAGATACGCAGTATTTT.

The chain carries TRBV6-6 and TRBJ1-1; 7 bases fit TRBD1. Germline V gives CDR1 MNHNY, CDR2 SVGAGI (reference sequence). The CDR3 consists of 16 residues. V shed 2 bases and J 0 bases; nucleotides not matched to a gene: 6. This CDR3 reads CASSYPTGNMNTEAFF. The CDR3 DNA follows: TGTGCCAGCAGTTACCCGACAGGGAACATGAACACTGAAGCTTTCTTT.

The chain joins TRBV10-3 to TRBJ1-2, with D perhaps matching TRBD1 (5 bases). The length of the CDR3 is 15 residues. Between the trimmed V and J ends, which lost 10 bases and 4 bases, there was a span of 22 bases. Germline values: CDR1 ENHRY, CDR2 SYGVKD. The CDR3 spells CATQDTDLISYGYTF. DNA for the CDR3: TGTGCCACACAGGACACCGACCTTATCAGCTATGGCTACACCTTC.

The chain combines TRBV24-1 with TRBJ1-4; D gene uncertain. The germline V gene has CDR1 KGHDR and CDR2 SFDVKD. The CDR3 contains 17 residues. Deletions cut 3 bases from V and 3 bases from J, with 16 bases between. The DNA for the CDR3 is TGTGCCACCAGTGATGTCGGCGGCGGTGGATCTAATGAAAAACTGTTTTTT. It codes for CATSDVGGGGSNEKLFF.

The chain employs TRBV7-9 and TRBJ2-7; 7 positions match TRBD1. There are 14 residues in the CDR3. V lost 3 bases and J lost 2; bases outside the gene matches: 4. Germline V CDR1 and CDR2: SEHNR, FQNEAQ (reference sequence). The CDR3 sequence: CASSFPGQTYEQYF. In DNA, the CDR3 is TGTGCCAGCAGCTTCCCGGGACAGACCTACGAGCAGTACTTC.

The chain couples TRBV19 to TRBJ1-1, with D perhaps TRBD1 (5 bases). The germline V gene encodes CDR1 LNHDA and CDR2 SQIVND (reference sequence). Trimming pared 1 base from V and 1 base from J, leaving 10 bases between. This CDR3 has 15 amino acids. The CDR3 loop is CASSIAGRGNTEAFF. CDR3 nucleotide sequence: TGTGCCAGTAGTATAGCGGGGCGGGGGAACACTGAAGCTTTCTTT.

This rearrangement joins TRBV7-6 to TRBJ2-3; perhaps TRBD1 as D (7 bases). The germline V gene has CDR1 SGHVS and CDR2 FNYEAQ. The CDR3 sequence is 16 residues long. Trimming removed 5 bases at V and 9 bases at J, with 24 bases between. The CDR3 coding sequence is TGTGCCAGCAGCCAAGGGGGGACAGTAATTCCCCTAACGCAGTATTTT. It translates to CASSQGGTVIPLTQYF.

The chain has TRBV30 and TRBJ2-3; D ambiguous. This CDR3 is 11 amino acids long. Germline V lookup: CDR1 GTSNPN, CDR2 SVGIG (reference sequence). With 3 bases removed from V and 11 bases from J, the gap between germline ends came to 12 bases. CDR3: CAWRGPLEQYF. In DNA, the CDR3 is TGTGCCTGGAGGGGCCCGTTGGAGCAGTATTTT. Based on the CDR3 plus reference TRBV30 and TRBJ2-3, the full variable domain is SQTIHQWPATLVQPVGSPLSLECTVEGTSNPNLYWYRQAAGRGLQLLFYSVGIGQISSEVPQNLSASRPQDRQFILSSKKLLLSDSGFYLCAWRGPLEQYFGPGTRLTVL.

The chain couples TRBV7-9 to TRBJ1-1; D unresolved. CDR1 and CDR2 (germline): SEHNR, FQNEAQ (reference sequence). V was cut by 5 bases and J by 2 bases, with 9 bases left in between. This CDR3 region has 13 residues. CDR3 DNA sequence: TGTGCCAGCAGCCCGAGACAAAACACTGAAGCTTTCTTT. It specifies CASSPRQNTEAFF.

The chain links TRBV12-3 or TRBV12-4 to TRBJ1-1, with 9 bases fitting TRBD1. This CDR3 is built from 13 residues. V was clipped by 6 bases and J by 6 bases; unmatched bases: 5. The CDR3 spells CASSGQGFAEAFF. In DNA form, the CDR3 reads TGTGCCAGCAGCGGACAGGGGTTCGCTGAAGCTTTCTTT.

The CDR3 sequence is CASSRLTGGYTF. The CDR3, as DNA: TGTGCCAGCAGTCGGTTAACGGGTGGCTACACCTTC. V and J are TRBV7-9 and TRBJ1-2; D gene unclear. The CDR3 length is 12 residues. Looked up from germline, CDR1 is SEHNR and CDR2 is FQNEAQ (reference sequence). The V gene lost 6 bases and the J gene lost 7 bases, with 12 bases spanning the gap. Drawing the rest from reference TRBV7-9 and TRBJ1-2, the complete variable domain is DTGVSQNPRHKITKRGQNVTFRCDPISEHNRLYWYRQTLGQGPEFLTYFQNEAQLEKSRLLSDRFSAERPKGSFSTLEIQRTEQGDSAMYLCASSRLTGGYTFGSGTRLTVV.

The rearrangement links TRBV5-1 to TRBJ2-3, with 9 bases aligning to TRBD2. The trim removed 4 bases at V and 6 bases at J, leaving 9 bases unmatched. The CDR3 has 15 amino acids. Germline V gene sequence: CDR1 SGHRS, CDR2 YFSETQ. The CDR3: CASSAGLAIGDTQYF. Here the CDR3 DNA reads TGCGCCAGCAGCGCCGGACTAGCGATTGGGGATACGCAGTATTTT.

The chain combines TRBV6-1 with TRBJ2-5, with D possibly being TRBD2 (7 bases). V dropped 3 bases and J dropped 1 base, with 18 bases sitting between them. The CDR3 has 17 residues. Germline assignment: CDR1 MNHNS and CDR2 SASEGT. In DNA form, the CDR3 reads TGTGCCAGCAGTGATGGTGGGTGGGGGGGCCCCCAAGAGACCCAGTACTTC. This codes for CASSDGGWGGPQETQYF.